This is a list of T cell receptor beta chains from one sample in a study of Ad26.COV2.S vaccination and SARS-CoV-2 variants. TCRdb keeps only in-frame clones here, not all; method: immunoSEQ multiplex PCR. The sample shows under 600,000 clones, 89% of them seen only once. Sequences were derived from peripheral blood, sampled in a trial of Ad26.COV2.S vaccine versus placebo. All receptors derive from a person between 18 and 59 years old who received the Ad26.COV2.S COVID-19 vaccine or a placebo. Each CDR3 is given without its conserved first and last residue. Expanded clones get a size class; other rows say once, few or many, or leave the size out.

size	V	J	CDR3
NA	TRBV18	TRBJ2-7	ASSPASGNYEQY
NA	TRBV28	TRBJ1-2	ASSSPHYRNYGYT
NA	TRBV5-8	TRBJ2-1	ASSFAAGSQEQF
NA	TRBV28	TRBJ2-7	ASSASLAGGPGQY
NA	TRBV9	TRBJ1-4	ASRGEGQGDEKLF
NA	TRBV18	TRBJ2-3	ASSRSTGTGIADTQY
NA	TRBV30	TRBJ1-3	AWSVPGGNTIY
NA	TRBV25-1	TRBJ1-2	ASSKGDRVVGYT
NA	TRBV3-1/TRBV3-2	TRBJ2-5	AIFVGGDKETQY
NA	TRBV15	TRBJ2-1	ATSRVGIGLAGVLNEQF
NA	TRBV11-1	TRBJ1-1	ASSRGTGNTEAF
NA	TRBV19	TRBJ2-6	ASSADRGNVLT
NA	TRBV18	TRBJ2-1	ASSGLAGSNEQF
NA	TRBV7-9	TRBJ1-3	ASSSNSVSGNTIY
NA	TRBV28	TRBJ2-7	ASSFTSGRDLRGEQY
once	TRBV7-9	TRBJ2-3	ASSKGLAGKRTDTQY
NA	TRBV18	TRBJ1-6	ASSPGTGGAGYNSPLH